This TCR beta chain came from a study of blood T cell repertoires in COVID-19. Study summary: T cells, B-cell-depleted T cells, or PBMCs supplied cDNA or gDNA.

Assay used: immunoSEQ multiplex PCR; TCRdb lists only in-frame clones, some missing. There are roughly 70,000 clones in the sample; approximately 86% occur only once, and about 5.7% lies in the top ten. V was clipped by 2 bases and J by 4 bases; unmatched bases: 8. Germline assignment: CDR1 LGHNA and CDR2 YSLEER. The CDR3 contains 16 residues. Sequencing was performed on peripheral blood. The J gene is TRBJ1-2, the V gene TRBV4-3, with 9 bases lining up with TRBD1. The sequence was obtained from an elderly man with COVID-19, enrolled during active disease. The CDR3 sequence is CASSQQTGGAGYGYTF. The DNA of the CDR3 is TGCGCCAGCAGCCAACAAACAGGGGGCGCAGGCTATGGCTACACCTTC.